Shown below are 8 T cell receptor beta chains from a single sample sequenced in a study of blood T cell repertoires in COVID-19. Sequencing used immunoSEQ multiplex PCR; TCRdb keeps in-frame clones, though not all of them. The data contain a few hundred thousand clones, roughly 90% of them singletons. The sequenced material came from peripheral blood. The receptors were gathered from a woman in her sixties or seventies with acute or convalescent COVID-19.

This chain joins TRBV24-1 and TRBJ1-2, with TRBD1 identical over 7 bases. Unmatched junction bases numbered 9, after V lost 2 bases and J lost 7 bases. Germline CDR1 is KGHDR and CDR2 is SFDVKD. The CDR3 sequence is 15 residues long. In nucleotides, the CDR3 is TGTGCCACCAGTGATTCCCCGACAGGGAATGGTGGCTACACCTTC. Protein: CATSDSPTGNGGYTF.

The rearrangement joins TRBV11-1 to TRBJ1-2; D remains unclear. This CDR3 region has 11 residues. CDR1 is SGHAT and CDR2 is FQDESV in the germline V gene (reference sequence). The V and J ends lost 5 bases and 8 bases respectively, with 9 bases between them. CDR3 sequence (DNA): TGTGCCAGCAGCGGAGGAAGCGGCTACACCTTC. Its translation: CASSGGSGYTF. The entire variable domain, with the rest obtained from reference TRBV11-1 and TRBJ1-2, is as follows: EAEVAQSPRYKITEKSQAVAFWCDPISGHATLYWYRQILGQGPELLVQFQDESVVDDSQLPKDRFSAERLKGVDSTLKIQPAELGDSAMYLCASSGGSGYTFGSGTRLTVV.

A note on this clone: The same CDR3 can be traced to other DNA sequences in this sample. The chain uses TRBV28 and TRBJ1-2, with D unclear. Germline V CDR1 and CDR2: MDHEN, SYDVKM. The CDR3 loop spans 12 amino acids. The V gene lost 3 bases and the J gene lost 4 bases, with 6 bases spanning the gap. CDR3 in amino acids: CASSLAGYGYTF. Here the CDR3 DNA reads TGTGCCAGCAGTTTGGCTGGCTATGGCTACACCTTC.

V is TRBV19 and J is TRBJ1-2; D not certain. CDR3 size: 14 residues. CDR1 is LNHDA and CDR2 is SQIVND in the germline V gene (reference sequence). Trimming took off 4 bases at V and 0 bases at J, with 9 bases between the two ends. CDR3 in amino acids: CASSRASANYGYTF. In DNA form, the CDR3 reads TGTGCCAGTAGTAGGGCCTCGGCTAACTATGGCTACACCTTC.

The chain has TRBV4-1 and TRBJ2-1, with TRBD2 matching 12 bases. CDR1 MGHRA and CDR2 YSYEKL come from the germline V gene. The CDR3 is 15 amino acids. Trimming removed 3 bases from V and 7 bases from J; junction bases left unmatched: 4. For the CDR3, the DNA is TGCGCCAGCAGCCAGGTCACTAGCGGGGGGAATGAGCAGTTCTTC. Protein sequence: CASSQVTSGGNEQFF.

The rearrangement links TRBV4-3 to TRBJ2-3; a weak D match, TRBD2 (6 bases). Trimming stripped 3 bases from V and 6 bases from J, with 25 bases between. The CDR3 contains 18 residues. The germline CDR1 and CDR2 sequences are LGHNA and YSLEER. CDR3: CASSQARTTPTLMDTQYF. The CDR3 region has the DNA TGCGCCAGCAGCCAGGCCAGGACTACCCCAACCCTCATGGATACGCAGTATTTT.

The chain couples TRBV3-1 (or the pseudogene TRBV3-2) to TRBJ1-5; D is ambiguous. Trimming took off 1 base at V and 3 bases at J, with 10 bases between the two ends. Germline loops: CDR1 LGHDT, CDR2 YNNKEL (reference sequence). The CDR3 is 15 amino acids. CDR3 loop: CASSQGGRDNQPQHF. The CDR3 DNA follows: TGTGCCAGCAGCCAAGGCGGACGGGACAATCAGCCCCAGCATTTT.

This chain connects TRBV9 to TRBJ2-3; 9 bases match TRBD1. The CDR3 covers 16 residues. After removal of 4 bases from V and 4 bases from J, the junction contained 10 bases not matched to a gene. The germline CDR1 and CDR2 sequences are SGDLS and YYNGEE. The CDR3 DNA is TGTGCCAGCAGCTACATGGGACAGGGAGGTTCAGATACGCAGTATTTT. It encodes CASSYMGQGGSDTQYF.